This is a list of T cell receptor beta chains from one sample in a study of CD8+ T cells in alopecia areata. Using immunoSEQ multiplex PCR, the repertoire was profiled, and TCRdb retains in-frame clones only, with some absent. The data show some 240,000 clones, approximately 57% seen once. This specimen consisted of CD4+ T cells sorted from blood, obtained at week 4, from a patient treated with tofacitinib. The receptors derive from a human donor with alopecia areata. Each CDR3 is given with its conserved first and last residue. A D gene is named only where the DNA matches it firmly. A clone size is listed for some rows: how often the clone was seen (once, few, many), or a class if it is expanded.

-	TRBV25-1	TRBJ2-2	-	CASSRETGELFF	TGTGCCAGCAGTCGTGAGACCGGGGAGCTGTTTTTT
-	TRBV18	TRBJ1-6	-	CASSPREPNSPLHF	TGTGCCAGCTCTCCGCGGGAGCCTAATTCACCCCTCCACTTT
-	TRBV4-3	TRBJ1-2	-	CASSQDRGWADGYTF	TGCGCCAGCAGCCAAGATAGGGGGTGGGCGGATGGCTACACCTTC
TRBD1	TRBV5-1	TRBJ2-3	many	CASERQGNSVADTQYF	TGCGCCAGCGAAAGACAGGGAAATTCAGTTGCAGATACGCAGTATTTT
-	TRBV7-2	TRBJ1-2	-	CASRPPGTWDGYTF	TGTGCCAGCAGGCCACCGGGGACCTGGGATGGCTACACCTTC
-	TRBV7-6	TRBJ2-3	-	CASSAYSDTQYF	TGTGCCAGCAGCGCATATTCGGATACGCAGTATTTT
-	TRBV30	TRBJ2-2	-	CAWNGYTGELFF	TGTGCCTGGAACGGGTACACCGGGGAGCTGTTTTTT
-	TRBV29-1	TRBJ1-1	few	CSVESRMNTEAFF	TGCAGCGTCGAGAGCAGGATGAACACTGAAGCTTTCTTT
TRBD1	TRBV5-6	TRBJ1-5	-	CASSLGGTGLKPQHF	TGTGCCAGCAGCTTGGGTGGGACAGGGCTGAAGCCCCAGCATTTT
-	TRBV20-1	TRBJ1-2	-	CSAGGVYGYTF	TGCAGTGCGGGAGGGGTATATGGCTACACCTTC
-	TRBV19	TRBJ2-1	-	CASSIWGAINEQFF	TGTGCCAGTAGTATCTGGGGGGCTATCAATGAGCAGTTCTTC
-	TRBV4-1	TRBJ1-2	-	CASSQDRTAFYGYTF	TGCGCCAGCAGCCAAGATAGGACAGCATTCTATGGCTACACCTTC
-	TRBV29-1	TRBJ1-1	-	CSVNLEVGTEAFF	TGCAGCGTCAACCTCGAGGTAGGCACTGAAGCTTTCTTT
-	TRBV2	TRBJ2-7	-	CASRKGTGYEQYF	TGTGCCAGCAGAAAAGGGACGGGCTACGAGCAGTACTTC
TRBD1	TRBV5-1	TRBJ2-7	-	CASSLVGDRVYEQYF	TGCGCCAGCAGCTTGGTTGGGGACAGGGTCTACGAGCAGTACTTC
-	TRBV7-2	TRBJ1-2	-	CASSSTSGEGYTF	TGTGCCAGCAGCTCGACATCAGGGGAAGGCTACACCTTC
TRBD1	TRBV29-1	TRBJ2-7	-	CSVATGSEQYF	TGCAGCGTTGCGACAGGGAGCGAGCAGTACTTC
-	TRBV5-1	TRBJ2-7	-	CASSSQGTYEQYF	TGCGCCAGCAGCTCACAGGGAACCTACGAGCAGTACTTC
-	TRBV29-1	TRBJ2-5	few	CSAATFAQETQYF	TGCAGCGCCGCGACATTCGCCCAAGAGACCCAGTACTTC
TRBD1	TRBV19	TRBJ1-1	few	CASTRDRVGTEAFF	TGTGCCAGTACCCGGGACAGGGTTGGCACTGAAGCTTTCTTT
TRBD1	TRBV29-1	TRBJ2-5	-	CSATGQLSETQYF	TGCAGCGCCACGGGACAGCTCAGCGAGACCCAGTACTTC
-	TRBV4-2	TRBJ2-7	-	CASSQDRVVGARGEQYF	TGTGCCAGCAGCCAGGATCGAGTTGTGGGGGCTCGTGGCGAGCAGTACTTC
TRBD1	TRBV19	TRBJ2-5	-	CASTTTGGGRLETQYF	TGTGCCAGTACCACCACAGGGGGCGGAAGGTTGGAGACCCAGTACTTC
TRBD2	TRBV6-5	TRBJ2-1	-	CASSAGGGHEQFF	TGTGCCAGCAGTGCGGGAGGGGGTCATGAGCAGTTCTTC
TRBD2	TRBV6-5	TRBJ2-1	-	CASSYSMAGGLGEQFF	TGTGCCAGCAGTTACTCGATGGCGGGGGGGCTTGGTGAGCAGTTCTTC
-	TRBV25-1	TRBJ2-2	few	CASRRGLTGELFF	TGTGCCAGCAGGAGGGGACTTACCGGGGAGCTGTTTTTT
-	TRBV9	TRBJ2-1	few	CASSVTENNEQFF	TGTGCCAGCAGCGTGACCGAAAACAATGAGCAGTTCTTC
-	TRBV9	TRBJ2-2	-	CASSVATAGSTGELFF	TGTGCCAGCAGCGTAGCTACGGCAGGGTCTACCGGGGAGCTGTTTTTT
-	TRBV5-1	TRBJ2-3	-	CASSFEWVGDTQYF	TGCGCCAGCAGCTTTGAATGGGTAGGAGATACGCAGTATTTT
-	TRBV15	TRBJ1-5	-	CATSYPLRERGVQPQHF	TGTGCCACCAGCTACCCCTTGCGAGAACGGGGAGTCCAGCCCCAGCATTTT
TRBD1	TRBV30	TRBJ1-4	-	CAWRDRLGEKLFF	TGTGCCTGGAGGGACAGGTTGGGGGAAAAACTGTTTTTT
-	TRBV19	TRBJ1-2	-	CASEFDGRYGYTF	TGTGCCAGTGAGTTCGACGGACGCTATGGCTACACCTTC
TRBD1	TRBV6-6	TRBJ1-2	-	CASSRGQGATNYGYTF	TGTGCCAGCAGTCGGGGACAGGGGGCAACTAACTATGGCTACACCTTC
-	TRBV27	TRBJ2-7	-	CASSLRENSYEQYF	TGTGCCAGCAGTTTACGGGAAAACTCCTACGAGCAGTACTTC
-	TRBV16	TRBJ2-5	many	CASSQGGAGETQYF	TGTGCCAGCAGCCAAGGAGGGGCCGGAGAGACCCAGTACTTC
-	TRBV10-3	TRBJ2-4	few	CAISEGGKNIQYF	TGTGCCATCAGTGAGGGGGGGAAAAACATTCAGTACTTC
-	TRBV29-1	TRBJ1-2	few	CSTRGGAGNYGYTF	TGCAGCACCCGAGGGGGGGCTGGAAACTATGGCTACACCTTC
-	TRBV2	TRBJ2-7	-	CASQEQLLPSYEQYF	TGTGCCTCCCAGGAGCAATTGTTGCCTAGCTACGAGCAGTACTTC
TRBD2	TRBV7-2	TRBJ2-1	-	CASSMTSGGHNEQFF	TGTGCCAGCAGCATGACTAGCGGGGGGCACAATGAGCAGTTCTTC
-	TRBV18	TRBJ1-6	-	CASSPKQNNSPLHF	TGTGCCAGCTCACCTAAACAGAATAATTCACCCCTCCACTTT
TRBD2	TRBV4-3	TRBJ2-1	-	CASSPVAQRGEQFF	TGCGCCAGCAGCCCCGTCGCGCAGCGGGGGGAGCAGTTCTTC
-	TRBV4-1	TRBJ2-2	few	CASSQGGTITGELFF	TGCGCCAGCAGCCAAGGGGGGACCATCACCGGGGAGCTGTTTTTT
-	TRBV19	TRBJ1-6	-	CASSPDGFNSPLHF	TGTGCCAGTAGCCCGGACGGTTTTAATTCACCCCTCCACTTT
-	TRBV7-9	TRBJ1-2	few	CASSHRVGNYGYTF	TGTGCCAGCAGCCACAGGGTCGGTAACTATGGCTACACCTTC
TRBD1	TRBV7-8	TRBJ1-2	-	CASSPLRLGTGPGRGYTF	TGTGCCAGCAGCCCGCTCAGACTAGGGACAGGGCCGGGAAGAGGCTACACCTTC
-	TRBV7-8	TRBJ2-5	-	CASSRGGPPETQYF	TGTGCCAGCAGCCGAGGGGGGCCCCCAGAGACCCAGTACTTC
-	TRBV9	TRBJ2-7	-	CASSALNSYEQYF	TGTGCCAGCAGCGCACTCAACTCCTACGAGCAGTACTTC
TRBD2	TRBV10-3	TRBJ2-1	few	CAIRAGGSYNEQFF	TGTGCCATCAGAGCGGGGGGTTCGTACAATGAGCAGTTCTTC
-	TRBV7-2	TRBJ2-1	-	CASSLNSPASGGEQFF	TGTGCCAGCAGCTTAAATTCCCCGGCTTCCGGGGGTGAGCAGTTCTTC
-	TRBV2	TRBJ2-3	-	CASSMTSGDTQYF	TGTGCCAGCAGTATGACTAGTGGAGATACGCAGTATTTT
TRBD1	TRBV4-3	TRBJ1-2	-	CASSQGGQGRYGYTF	TGCGCCAGCAGCCAAGGAGGACAGGGCCGCTATGGCTACACCTTC
-	TRBV7-2	TRBJ2-3	once	CASSLRGSTDTQYF	TGTGCCAGCAGCTTAAGGGGGAGCACAGATACGCAGTATTTT
TRBD1	TRBV27	TRBJ2-3	once	CASSPLAGTAYSTDTQYF	TGTGCCAGCAGTCCCCTTGCAGGGACAGCCTATAGCACAGATACGCAGTATTTT